The 32 T cell receptor beta chains given below trace back to one sample, sequenced in a study of T cells expressing NK-cell markers. TCRdb re-called the 5' RACE reads; every CDR3 protein appears as one record, without DNA. The listing records over 200,000 distinct CDR3 sequences. Sequencing input: blood T cells: a sorted CD56 or NKG2C T cell subset, CD4+ or CD8+ T cells, or bulk PBMC T cells (not recorded which). These receptors were obtained from a man between 18 and 35 years old in good health.

CDR3 amino acids: CASSQHWRRGLAGRGFVDTQYF. J is TRBJ2-3 and V is TRBV4-1; the TRBD2 assignment by TCRdb is unverifiable without DNA. Germline CDR1 and CDR2: MGHRA and YSYEKL. The CDR3 is 22 amino acids.

The genes are TRBV20-1 and TRBJ2-7; TCRdb proposes TRBD2, but this gene call is untestable without DNA. The germline CDR1 and CDR2 sequences are DFQATT and SNEGSKA (reference sequence). This CDR3 has 16 amino acids. CDR3 loop: CSARSAGLAGSGEQYF.

The chain recombines TRBV7-2 with TRBJ2-1; no DNA is available, so the TRBD2 call from TCRdb remains unchecked. CDR3 length equals 15 residues. The germline CDR1 and CDR2 sequences are SGHTA and FQGNSA. The CDR3: CASSLLAGVWNEQFF.

This chain links TRBV25-1 with TRBJ2-1; lacking DNA, the TRBD2 call made by TCRdb goes unchecked. CDR3 length equals 16 residues. Germline loops: CDR1 MGHDK, CDR2 SYGVNS. CDR3 protein: CASSETLAGGRAEQFF.

The chain uses TRBV12-3 or TRBV12-4 and TRBJ2-3; the D call from TCRdb, TRBD1, cannot be confirmed without DNA. This CDR3 comprises 16 residues. Here the CDR3 reads CASSPGRGPSTDTQYF.

This chain joins TRBV6-1 and TRBJ2-3; the TRBD1 assignment by TCRdb is unverifiable without DNA. Germline CDR1 and CDR2: MNHNS and SASEGT. This CDR3 contains 14 residues. Here the CDR3 reads CASRTPGATDTQYF.

The chain links TRBV28 to TRBJ2-5; TCRdb's D gene call, TRBD2, goes unchecked for lack of DNA. There are 14 residues in the CDR3. Germline V gives CDR1 MDHEN, CDR2 SYDVKM. CDR3 protein: CASSRREGRETQYF.

The chain's CDR3 is CAISDGTSTDTQYF. This chain joins TRBV10-3 and TRBJ2-3. This CDR3 comprises 14 residues. CDR1 and CDR2 from the germline V gene are ENHRY and SYGVKD.

This sequence joins TRBV12-3 or TRBV12-4 and TRBJ1-1; TCRdb returns TRBD1, unconfirmable since there is no DNA. The CDR3 loop spans 16 amino acids. The CDR3 protein is CASSFRGHQVNTEAFF.

The genes are TRBV5-1 and TRBJ2-1. This CDR3 is built from 13 residues. The germline CDR1 and CDR2 sequences are SGHRS and YFSETQ. This CDR3 reads CASSREINNEQFF.

The rearrangement joins TRBV5-5 to TRBJ1-2. The CDR3 consists of 15 residues. The germline CDR1 and CDR2 sequences are SGHKS and YYEKEE (reference sequence). CDR3 sequence reads: CASKGRPLGEDGYTF.

The V call is TRBV20-1, the J call TRBJ2-5. The CDR3 is 14 residues long. The germline gives CDR1 DFQATT, CDR2 SNEGSKA (reference sequence). CDR3 sequence reads: CSAISLAGQETQYF.

The gene calls are TRBV7-2 and TRBJ2-5; TCRdb's D gene call, TRBD1, goes unchecked for lack of DNA. This CDR3 has 13 amino acids. Germline V lookup: CDR1 SGHTA, CDR2 FQGNSA. The CDR3 sequence: CASLVRGKETQYF.

V is TRBV6-5 and J is TRBJ1-2; TCRdb reports TRBD1, a call that lacks DNA to check it against. The CDR3 length is 15 residues. The germline gives CDR1 MNHEY, CDR2 SVGAGI. The CDR3 sequence is CASSYSPGQSYGYTF.

The chain couples TRBV5-1 to TRBJ1-2. Germline V gene data show CDR1 as SGHRS and CDR2 as YFSETQ. This CDR3 is 14 amino acids long. CDR3 protein: CASSLGEVNYGYTF.

The chain couples TRBV6-1 to TRBJ2-7; checking the TCRdb D call of TRBD1 is not possible without DNA. Germline V gives CDR1 MNHNS, CDR2 SASEGT. The CDR3 has 15 amino acids. The CDR3 sequence: CASSRSRGTNYEQYF.

V usage is TRBV5-1 and J usage is TRBJ2-1; the TCRdb call, TRBD2, lacks DNA for checking. CDR3 size: 15 residues. Germline V CDR1 and CDR2: SGHRS, YFSETQ. The CDR3 loop is CASSLVSGDYNEQFF.

The rearrangement uses TRBV9 and TRBJ1-2; TCRdb designates TRBD1, a call that cannot be tested without DNA. The CDR3 is 12 residues long. Germline assignment: CDR1 SGDLS and CDR2 YYNGEE. CDR3 amino acids: CASSVPGGGYTF.

The chain joins TRBV6-5 to TRBJ1-6. The CDR3 extends over 13 amino acids. Germline assignment: CDR1 MNHEY and CDR2 SVGAGI. The CDR3 protein is CASSYVRNSPLHF.

J is TRBJ2-5 and V is TRBV19; TCRdb selects TRBD1, and the lack of DNA leaves this call unchecked. The germline CDR1 and CDR2 sequences are LNHDA and SQIVND (reference sequence). The length of the CDR3 is 16 residues. The CDR3 loop reads CASSSGGGRGQETQYF.

The V call is TRBV7-6, the J call TRBJ2-1; the D call of TRBD2 rests on TCRdb alone, since no DNA is present to check it. CDR1 and CDR2 from the germline V gene are SGHVS and FNYEAQ. The CDR3 is 17 amino acids. CDR3 protein: CASRPTLAKREFGEQFF.

The gene calls are TRBV20-1 and TRBJ1-1. Germline V gives CDR1 DFQATT, CDR2 SNEGSKA (reference sequence). The CDR3 sequence is 11 residues long. CDR3 protein: CSARTSREAFF.

This chain joins TRBV20-1 and TRBJ2-2; without DNA, the TCRdb call of TRBD1 cannot be checked. Germline values: CDR1 DFQATT, CDR2 SNEGSKA (reference sequence). The CDR3 covers 15 residues. CDR3: CSARYRGLGTGELFF.

The chain combines TRBV15 with TRBJ2-7. The germline gives CDR1 LNHNV, CDR2 YYDKDF (reference sequence). This CDR3 region has 13 residues. This CDR3 reads CATSLELTYEQYF.

The rearrangement joins TRBV5-1 to TRBJ1-2; TCRdb's D call, TRBD1, is unchecked because there is no DNA. CDR1 and CDR2 from the germline V gene are SGHRS and YFSETQ. CDR3 length: 15 amino acids. The CDR3 spells CASSSTLGQRDGYTF.

V usage is TRBV20-1 and J usage is TRBJ2-7; there is no DNA to check the TCRdb D call of TRBD2. The CDR3 consists of 14 residues. CDR1 and CDR2 (germline): DFQATT, SNEGSKA (reference sequence). CDR3 sequence: CSELGASGHYEQYF.

The chain uses TRBV12-3 or TRBV12-4 and TRBJ2-5. CDR3 length: 15 residues. This CDR3 is CASSLRNTIQETQYF.

The chain uses TRBV4-2 and TRBJ2-2; lacking DNA, the TRBD2 call made by TCRdb goes unchecked. The germline CDR1 and CDR2 sequences are LGHNA and YNFKEQ. The CDR3 extends over 16 amino acids. The CDR3: CASSPSGRWDTGELFF.

The chain is built from TRBV28 and TRBJ1-1; the D call of TRBD1 rests on TCRdb alone, since no DNA is present to check it. CDR1 MDHEN and CDR2 SYDVKM come from the germline V gene. CDR3 length: 11 residues. This CDR3 reads CASSPGERAFF. Full variable domain (outside the CDR3, taken from reference TRBV28 and TRBJ1-1): DVKVTQSSRYLVKRTGEKVFLECVQDMDHENMFWYRQDPGLGLRLIYFSYDVKMKEKGDIPEGYSVSREKKERFSLILESASTNQTSMYLCASSPGERAFFGQGTRLTVV.

J is TRBJ2-2 and V is TRBV7-2; TCRdb's D call, TRBD1, is unchecked because there is no DNA. The germline gives CDR1 SGHTA, CDR2 FQGNSA. This CDR3 region has 16 residues. CDR3 in amino acids: CASRSRDTLNTGELFF.

The rearrangement links TRBV6-5 to TRBJ1-5. Germline CDR1 reads MNHEY; CDR2 reads SVGAGI. CDR3 length: 14 amino acids. CDR3 residues: CASSYRQGGQPQHF.

The J gene is TRBJ2-1, the V gene TRBV5-1; the TCRdb call, TRBD2, lacks DNA for checking. The CDR3 has 18 residues. CDR1 is SGHRS, CDR2 YFSETQ, per germline. The CDR3 protein is CASSLGFGAGEGGNEQFF.